Below, 19 T cell receptor beta chains from the same sample are listed, as sequenced in a study of blood T cell repertoires in COVID-19. Generated by immunoSEQ multiplex PCR, the TCRdb table keeps only in-frame clones and is missing some. The top ten clones hold over 2% of a sample with around 260,000 clones, roughly nine tenths of them seen once. The sample consisted of peripheral blood. Receptors were obtained from a woman in her 30s with COVID-19, enrolled during active disease.

The genes are TRBV11-2 and TRBJ2-3, with 10 bases identical to TRBD2. Germline V CDR1 and CDR2: SGHAT, FQNNGV. The CDR3 is 18 residues long. V lost 1 base to trimming and J lost 1 base; unmatched junction nucleotides: 8. The CDR3 nucleotides read TGTGCCAGCAGCTTAGGTAGCGGGAGGCCTATCCGCACAGATACGCAGTATTTT. Translated: CASSLGSGRPIRTDTQYF.

This chain uses TRBV5-6 with TRBJ1-2, with D possibly matching TRBD1 (5 bases). The CDR3 loop spans 13 amino acids. V lost 0 bases, J lost 4 bases, and 7 bases lay in between. Germline loops: CDR1 SGHDT, CDR2 YYEEEE. For the CDR3, the DNA is TGTGCCAGCAGCTTGGGACAGATCTATGGCTACACCTTC. Amino acids: CASSLGQIYGYTF.

This chain connects TRBV2 to TRBJ1-6; the D is unclear. The CDR3 sequence is 14 residues long. Trimming shortened V by 7 bases and J by 9 bases, and 16 bases separated the two germline ends. Per germline, CDR1 SNHLY and CDR2 FYNNEI. CDR3 DNA sequence: TGTGCCAGCAATGTGGCAGGTCCCCCTTCACCCCTCCACTTT. The encoded protein is CASNVAGPPSPLHF.

There are a few counts of this clone. The rearrangement joins TRBV4-1 to TRBJ2-1; 10 bases align to TRBD2. CDR3 size: 17 residues. Trimming removed 4 bases from V and 2 bases from J; junction bases left unmatched: 8. Germline V lookup: CDR1 MGHRA, CDR2 YSYEKL. The CDR3 nucleotides are TGCGCCAGCAGCCCCGGACTAGCGGCCAAGGCCTACAATGAGCAGTTCTTC. It yields the protein CASSPGLAAKAYNEQFF.

The chain recombines TRBV5-1 with TRBJ1-1, with D maybe TRBD1 (5 bases). Germline loops: CDR1 SGHRS, CDR2 YFSETQ. The CDR3 spans 14 residues. V was clipped by 0 bases and J by 8 bases, with 14 bases between them. The CDR3 DNA follows: TGCGCCAGCAGCTTGGACGACATTTGGGGCGAAGCTTTCTTT. It yields the protein CASSLDDIWGEAFF.

The V and J genes are TRBV3-1 (or the pseudogene TRBV3-2) and TRBJ1-2; D not resolved. With 1 base removed from V and 1 base from J, the gap between germline ends came to 7 bases. CDR1 LGHDT and CDR2 YNNKEL come from the germline V gene (reference sequence). CDR3 length equals 14 residues. As DNA, the CDR3 is TGTGCCAGCAGCCAAGCGGGAGTTAACTATGGCTACACCTTC. This translates into CASSQAGVNYGYTF.

This chain connects TRBV4-1 to TRBJ2-2, with 9 positions matching TRBD1. The CDR3 has 16 residues. Trimming at V came to 3 bases and at J to 6 bases, leaving 8 bases not matched to a gene. Germline CDR1 and CDR2: MGHRA and YSYEKL. CDR3 sequence: CASSHTDRGESGELFF. The CDR3 DNA reads TGCGCCAGCAGCCACACGGACAGGGGAGAGTCCGGGGAGCTGTTTTTT.

V gene TRBV9 combines with J gene TRBJ2-5, with no clear D. Trimming removed 0 bases from V and 2 bases from J, with 8 bases in between. This CDR3 has 14 amino acids. Per the germline V gene, CDR1 is SGDLS and CDR2 is YYNGEE. The CDR3 spells CASSVGSVQETQYF. The CDR3 nucleotides are TGTGCCAGCAGCGTAGGGTCGGTACAAGAGACCCAGTACTTC.

The chain employs TRBV28 and TRBJ2-7, with TRBD2 matching 11 bases. Trimming at V came to 5 bases and at J to 13 bases, leaving 7 bases not matched to a gene. CDR1 and CDR2 from the germline V gene are MDHEN and SYDVKM. The CDR3 is 12 residues long. The CDR3 loop reads CASSGRLAGPYF. The CDR3 region has the DNA TGTGCCAGCAGTGGCCGACTAGCGGGACCTTACTTC.

This sequence joins TRBV10-3 and TRBJ1-3, with 9 bases lining up with TRBD1. Germline values: CDR1 ENHRY, CDR2 SYGVKD. V shed 4 bases, J shed 1 base, and the junction held 14 bases outside the gene matches. This CDR3 region has 19 residues. CDR3 residues: CAISVGDVWGQGSGNTIYF. The CDR3 DNA is TGTGCCATCAGTGTAGGGGACGTATGGGGACAGGGATCTGGAAACACCATATATTTT.

In DNA form, the CDR3 reads TGTGCCAGCTATTACACCATCGGGAGTAACAATGAGCAGTTCTTC. Translated, it gives CASYYTIGSNNEQFF. The chain combines TRBV5-4 with TRBJ2-1; tentatively, D is TRBD2 (6 bases). Germline V gene sequence: CDR1 SGHNT, CDR2 YYREEE (reference sequence). The CDR3 runs to 15 residues. Trimming cost V 7 bases and J 5 bases, with 19 bases left between them.

The genes are TRBV19 and TRBJ1-5, with TRBD1 matching over 8 bases. The CDR3 is made up of 16 amino acids. Germline CDR1 is LNHDA and CDR2 is SQIVND (reference sequence). Trimming at V came to 5 bases and at J to 5 bases, leaving 11 bases not matched to a gene. The CDR3 sequence: CASSAYGTGADQPQHF. The CDR3 DNA is TGTGCCAGTAGTGCCTACGGGACAGGAGCCGATCAGCCCCAGCATTTT.

The J gene is TRBJ2-6, the V gene TRBV5-6, with D possibly TRBD2 on 6 matching bases. Germline V gene data show CDR1 as SGHDT and CDR2 as YYEEEE. The CDR3 sequence is 15 residues long. V was shortened by 4 bases and J by 0 bases, with 8 bases between the two germline ends. This CDR3 is CASSLGSSGANVLTF. The CDR3 DNA sequence: TGTGCCAGCAGCCTCGGGAGCTCTGGGGCCAACGTCCTGACTTTC.

J is TRBJ1-3 and V is TRBV29-1; D may be TRBD1 (6 bases). The germline CDR1 and CDR2 sequences are SQVTM and ANQGSEA. V was cut by 8 bases and J by 0 bases, with 11 bases left in between. The CDR3 spans 13 residues. The CDR3 DNA reads as TGCAGCTTCGAGGGGGACTCTGGAAACACCATATATTTT. As protein: CSFEGDSGNTIYF.

The chain employs TRBV12-3 or TRBV12-4 and TRBJ2-1, with 7 bases matching TRBD1. The V gene end was trimmed by 6 bases and the J gene end by 7 bases; junction bases not matched to a gene: 3. This CDR3 spans 12 amino acids. Here the CDR3 DNA reads TGTGCCAGCAGGGCGACAGGGAATGAGCAGTTCTTC. This gives the protein CASRATGNEQFF.

In this sample, this clone turned up once. The chain carries TRBV18 and TRBJ2-7; 7 bases line up with TRBD1. CDR3 length: 13 residues. With 6 bases clipped from V and 1 base from J, the junction kept 3 bases outside the gene matches. Germline V gene data show CDR1 as KGHSH and CDR2 as LQKENI. As DNA, the CDR3 is TGTGCCAGCTCGAAGGGGGCTTCCTACGAGCAGTACTTC. It specifies CASSKGASYEQYF.

The chain couples TRBV5-4 to TRBJ2-5; 9 nucleotides agree with TRBD1. Germline V gene lookup returns CDR1 SGHNT and CDR2 YYREEE (reference sequence). V dropped 4 bases and J dropped 3; count of bases not matched to a gene: 4. The CDR3 runs to 14 residues. Written as DNA, the CDR3 is TGTGCCAGCAGCCCCGGGACAGGGAAAGAGACCCAGTACTTC. This encodes CASSPGTGKETQYF.

The chain joins TRBV5-1 to TRBJ1-1; D not resolved. The V gene's germline CDR1 is SGHRS and CDR2 YFSETQ. The germline V and J ends were trimmed by 1 base and 7 bases, with 8 bases remaining between them. The CDR3 loop spans 12 amino acids. The CDR3 protein is CASSLSGFEAFF. CDR3 DNA: TGCGCCAGCAGCTTGTCAGGATTTGAAGCTTTCTTT.

The rearrangement uses TRBV5-4 and TRBJ2-4, with no clear D. V lost 2 bases and J 7 bases, leaving 7 bases between the germline ends. Per germline, CDR1 SGHNT and CDR2 YYREEE (reference sequence). The CDR3 sequence is 12 residues long. The CDR3 spells CASSFTGNIQYF. The CDR3 DNA follows: TGTGCCAGCAGCTTTACGGGTAACATTCAGTACTTC.